This T cell receptor (beta chain) was identified during a study of blood T cell repertoires in COVID-19. In the study overall: Donors in the United States, Italy and Spain gave samples during acute or convalescent COVID-19. The analysed material was cDNA or gDNA that came from T cells, B-cell-depleted T cells, or PBMCs.

Original analysis: Estimation of nucleated cell counts was performed using reference gene primer amplification. The data were produced by immunoSEQ multiplex PCR, yet TCRdb's version contains in-frame clones alone and is incomplete. V and J calls and clone size are copied from that table; D and trimming were computed from the DNA. The sample lists under 65,000 clones; roughly nine tenths were seen once. The specimen sequenced was peripheral blood. The receptor comes from a man aged 80 or over in a cohort sampled during active COVID-19.

CDR3 protein: CASSLAGGLSYNEQFF. The CDR3 region has the DNA TGTGCCAGCAGCTTAGCAGGGGGATTATCCTACAATGAGCAGTTCTTC. V gene TRBV11-3 combines with J gene TRBJ2-1, with TRBD1 matching over 7 bases. There are 16 residues in the CDR3. Germline values: CDR1 SGHNT, CDR2 YENEEA. Unmatched junction bases numbered 4, after V lost 1 base and J lost 1 base. The complete variable domain, with remaining parts taken from reference TRBV11-3 and TRBJ2-1, reads EAGVVQSPRYKIIEKKQPVAFWCNPISGHNTLYWYLQNLGQGPELLIRYENEEAVDDSQLPKDRFSAERLKGVDSTLKIQPAELGDSAVYLCASSLAGGLSYNEQFFGPGTRLTVL.